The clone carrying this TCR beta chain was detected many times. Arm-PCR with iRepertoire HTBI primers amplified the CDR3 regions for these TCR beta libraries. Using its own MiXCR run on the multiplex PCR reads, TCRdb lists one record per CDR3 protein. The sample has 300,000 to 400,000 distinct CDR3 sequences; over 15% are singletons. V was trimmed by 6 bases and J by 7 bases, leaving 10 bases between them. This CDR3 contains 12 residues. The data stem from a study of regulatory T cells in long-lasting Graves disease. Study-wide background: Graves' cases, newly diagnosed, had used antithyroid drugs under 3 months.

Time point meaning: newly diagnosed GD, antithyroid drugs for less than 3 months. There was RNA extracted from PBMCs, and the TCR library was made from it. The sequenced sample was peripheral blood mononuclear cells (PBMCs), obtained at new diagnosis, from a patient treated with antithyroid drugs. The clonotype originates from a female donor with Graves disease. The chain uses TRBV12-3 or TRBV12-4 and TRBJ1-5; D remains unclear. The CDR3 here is CASRKQGQPQHF. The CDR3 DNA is TGTGCCAGCAGGAAACAAGGCCAGCCCCAGCATTTT.